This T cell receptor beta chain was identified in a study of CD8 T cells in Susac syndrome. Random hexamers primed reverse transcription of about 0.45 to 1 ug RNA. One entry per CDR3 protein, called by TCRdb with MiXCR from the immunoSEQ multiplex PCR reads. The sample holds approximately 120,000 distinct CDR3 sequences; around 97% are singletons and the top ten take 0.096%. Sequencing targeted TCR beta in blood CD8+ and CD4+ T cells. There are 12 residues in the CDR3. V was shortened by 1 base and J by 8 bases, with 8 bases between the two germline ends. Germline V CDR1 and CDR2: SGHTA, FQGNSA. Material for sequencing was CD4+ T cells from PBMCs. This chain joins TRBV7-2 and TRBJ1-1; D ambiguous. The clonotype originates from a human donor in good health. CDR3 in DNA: TGTGCCAGCAGCTTAGACGCGTTCGAAGCTTTCTTT. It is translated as CASSLDAFEAFF.